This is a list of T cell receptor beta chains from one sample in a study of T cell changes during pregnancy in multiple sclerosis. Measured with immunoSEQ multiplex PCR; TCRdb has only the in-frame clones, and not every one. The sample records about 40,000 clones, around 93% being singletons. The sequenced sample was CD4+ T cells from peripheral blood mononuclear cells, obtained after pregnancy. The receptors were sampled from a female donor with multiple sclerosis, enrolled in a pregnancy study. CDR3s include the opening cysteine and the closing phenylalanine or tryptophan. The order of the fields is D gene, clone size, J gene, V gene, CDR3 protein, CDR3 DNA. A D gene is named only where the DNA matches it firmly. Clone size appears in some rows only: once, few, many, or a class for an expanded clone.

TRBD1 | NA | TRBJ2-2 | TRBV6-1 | CASTRTGDTGELFF | TGTGCCAGCACGAGGACAGGGGACACCGGGGAGCTGTTTTTT
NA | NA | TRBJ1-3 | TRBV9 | CASSRGEKGNTIYF | TGTGCCAGCAGCAGGGGTGAAAAAGGAAACACCATATATTTT
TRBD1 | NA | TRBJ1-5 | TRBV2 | CASSVVQGNQPQHF | TGTGCCAGCAGTGTCGTACAGGGGAATCAGCCCCAGCATTTT
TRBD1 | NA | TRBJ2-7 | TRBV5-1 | CASTGGYEQYF | TGCGCCTCGACAGGGGGCTACGAGCAGTACTTC
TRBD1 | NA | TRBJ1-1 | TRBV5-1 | CASSARTGGGDTEAFF | TGCGCCAGCAGCGCCCGGACAGGGGGCGGGGACACTGAAGCTTTCTTT
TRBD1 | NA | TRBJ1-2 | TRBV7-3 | CASSSDRVGYTF | TGTGCCAGCAGCTCGGACAGGGTCGGCTACACCTTC
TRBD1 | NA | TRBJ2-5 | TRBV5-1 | CASTRDRAQETQYF | TGCGCCAGCACCCGTGACAGGGCACAAGAGACCCAGTACTTC
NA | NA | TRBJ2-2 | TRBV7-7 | CASSPTGAGELFF | TGTGCTAGCAGTCCTACGGGGGCCGGGGAGCTGTTTTTT
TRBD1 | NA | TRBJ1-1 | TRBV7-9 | CASSFQGARDTEAFF | TGTGCCAGCAGCTTTCAGGGGGCAAGGGACACTGAAGCTTTCTTT
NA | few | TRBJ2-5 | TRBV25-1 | CASSEPIGTQYF | TGTGCCAGCAGTGAGCCTATCGGGACCCAGTACTTC
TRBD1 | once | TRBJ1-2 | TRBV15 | CATGWDRGPYGYTF | TGTGCCACCGGTTGGGACAGGGGCCCCTATGGCTACACCTTC
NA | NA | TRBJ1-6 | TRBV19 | CASSPSQGGWYNSPLHF | TGTGCCAGTAGTCCATCACAGGGTGGATGGTATAATTCACCCCTCCACTTT
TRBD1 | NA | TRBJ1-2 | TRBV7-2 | CASSPDRGLYGYTF | TGTGCCAGCAGCCCGGACAGGGGACTCTATGGCTACACCTTC
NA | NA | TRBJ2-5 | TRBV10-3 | CAISESASPHGTQYF | TGTGCCATCAGTGAGTCGGCTAGCCCTCACGGAACCCAGTACTTC
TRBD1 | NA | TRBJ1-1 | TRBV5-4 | CASSTGQGDTEAFF | TGTGCCAGCAGCACGGGACAGGGGGACACTGAAGCTTTCTTT
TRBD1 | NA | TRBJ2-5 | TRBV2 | CASIYDRGNQETQYF | TGTGCCAGCATCTACGACAGGGGGAACCAAGAGACCCAGTACTTC
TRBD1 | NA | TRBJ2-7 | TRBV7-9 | CASSLQGARNEQYF | TGTGCCAGCAGCTTACAGGGGGCAAGGAACGAGCAGTACTTC
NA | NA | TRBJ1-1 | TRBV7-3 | CASSSAAHTEAFF | TGTGCCAGCAGCTCCGCAGCGCACACTGAAGCTTTCTTT
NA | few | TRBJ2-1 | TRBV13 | CASSLSRSKLYNEQFF | TGTGCCAGCAGCTTGTCCAGGTCTAAGCTTTACAATGAGCAGTTCTTC
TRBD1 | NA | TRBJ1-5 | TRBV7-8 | CASRQGTGNSNQPQHF | TGTGCCAGCCGACAAGGGACAGGGAATAGCAATCAGCCCCAGCATTTT
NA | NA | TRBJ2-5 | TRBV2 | CASSVGSSLQETQYF | TGTGCCAGCAGTGTGGGCTCCAGCCTACAAGAGACCCAGTACTTC
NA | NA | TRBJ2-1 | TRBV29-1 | CSVGGSYNEQFF | TGCAGCGTTGGAGGCTCATACAATGAGCAGTTCTTC
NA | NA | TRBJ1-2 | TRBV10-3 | CAISESVGGYGYTF | TGTGCCATCAGTGAGTCGGTCGGTGGCTATGGCTACACCTTC